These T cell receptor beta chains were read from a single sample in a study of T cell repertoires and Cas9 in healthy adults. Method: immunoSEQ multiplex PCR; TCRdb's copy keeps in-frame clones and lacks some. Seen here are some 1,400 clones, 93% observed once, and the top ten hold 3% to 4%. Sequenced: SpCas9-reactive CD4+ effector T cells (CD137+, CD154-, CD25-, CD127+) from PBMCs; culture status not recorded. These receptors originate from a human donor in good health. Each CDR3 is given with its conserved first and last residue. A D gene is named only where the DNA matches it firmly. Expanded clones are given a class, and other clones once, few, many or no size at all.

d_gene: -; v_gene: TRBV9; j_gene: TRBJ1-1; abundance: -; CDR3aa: CASSGGQDTEAFF; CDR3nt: TGTGCCAGCAGCGGGGGACAAGACACTGAAGCTTTCTTT
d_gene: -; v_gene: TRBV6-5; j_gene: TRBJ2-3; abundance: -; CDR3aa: CASSSPTDTQYF; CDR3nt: TGTGCCAGCAGTTCCCCCACAGATACGCAGTATTTT
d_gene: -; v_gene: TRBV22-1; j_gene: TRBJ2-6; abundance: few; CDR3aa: CPGSVLGNEQSRANVLTF; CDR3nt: TGTCCTGGGAGTGTGTTAGGAAACGAACAAAGTCGGGCCAACGTCCTGACTTTC
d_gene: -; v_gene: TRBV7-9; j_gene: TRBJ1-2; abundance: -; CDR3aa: CASSLGGRVYGYTF; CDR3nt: TGTGCCAGCAGCTTAGGCGGCAGGGTATATGGCTACACCTTC
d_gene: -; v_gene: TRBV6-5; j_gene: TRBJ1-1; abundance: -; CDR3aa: CATNRETNTEAFF; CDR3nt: TGTGCTACCAACAGGGAGACGAACACTGAAGCTTTCTTT
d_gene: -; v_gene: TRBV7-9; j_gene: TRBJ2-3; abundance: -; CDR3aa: CASSPHPDTQYF; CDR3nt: TGTGCCAGCAGCCCCCACCCAGATACGCAGTATTTT
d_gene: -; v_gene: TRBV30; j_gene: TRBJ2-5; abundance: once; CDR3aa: CAWAKFDRNQETQYF; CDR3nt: TGTGCCTGGGCAAAATTCGACAGAAATCAAGAGACCCAGTACTTC
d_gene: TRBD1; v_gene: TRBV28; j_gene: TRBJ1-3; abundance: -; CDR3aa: CASSLRTGIGNTIYF; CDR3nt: TGTGCCAGCAGCCTACGGACAGGGATTGGAAACACCATATATTTT
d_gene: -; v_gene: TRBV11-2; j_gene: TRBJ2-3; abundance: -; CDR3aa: CASSSAIAWTSTDTQYF; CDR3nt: TGTGCCAGCAGCTCAGCCATAGCGTGGACTAGCACAGATACGCAGTATTTT
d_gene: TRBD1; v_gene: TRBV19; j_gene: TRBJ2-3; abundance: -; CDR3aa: CASSRDRGGDTDTQYF; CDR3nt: TGTGCCAGTAGCCGGGACAGGGGAGGGGACACAGATACGCAGTATTTT
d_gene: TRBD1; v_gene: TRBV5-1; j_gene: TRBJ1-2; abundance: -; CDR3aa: CASKETGGGYTF; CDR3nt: TGCGCCAGCAAGGAGACAGGGGGCGGCTACACCTTC
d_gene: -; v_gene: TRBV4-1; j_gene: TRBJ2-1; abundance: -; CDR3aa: CASSLEGTLRNNEQFF; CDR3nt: TGCGCCAGCAGTCTCGAGGGCACTCTAAGAAACAATGAGCAGTTCTTC
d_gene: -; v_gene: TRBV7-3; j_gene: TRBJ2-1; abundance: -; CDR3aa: CASSLTRGTYNEQFF; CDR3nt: TGTGCCAGCAGCTTGACTAGAGGAACCTACAATGAGCAGTTCTTC
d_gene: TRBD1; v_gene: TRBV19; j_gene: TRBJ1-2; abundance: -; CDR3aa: CASSIGTGNYGYTF; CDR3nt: TGTGCCAGTAGTATAGGGACAGGGAACTATGGCTACACCTTC
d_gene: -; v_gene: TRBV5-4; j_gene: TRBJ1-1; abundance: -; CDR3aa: CASSLGQANTEAFF; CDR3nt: TGTGCCAGCAGCTTGGGGCAGGCGAACACTGAAGCTTTCTTT
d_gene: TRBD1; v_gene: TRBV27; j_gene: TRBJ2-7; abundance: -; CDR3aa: CASRQGEVSYEQYF; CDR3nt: TGTGCCAGCAGGCAGGGGGAAGTCTCCTACGAGCAGTACTTC
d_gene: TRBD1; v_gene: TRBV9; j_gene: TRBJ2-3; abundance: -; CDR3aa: CASSTRTGSTDTQYF; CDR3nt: TGTGCCAGCAGCACCCGGACAGGCAGCACAGATACGCAGTATTTT
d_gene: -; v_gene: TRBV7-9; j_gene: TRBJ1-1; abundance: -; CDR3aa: CASSLFRGGVNTEAFF; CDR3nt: TGTGCCAGCAGCTTATTTCGAGGGGGGGTGAACACTGAAGCTTTCTTT
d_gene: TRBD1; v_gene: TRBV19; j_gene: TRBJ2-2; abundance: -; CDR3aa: CASSGTGFAGELFF; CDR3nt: TGTGCCAGTAGTGGGACAGGTTTCGCCGGGGAGCTGTTTTTT
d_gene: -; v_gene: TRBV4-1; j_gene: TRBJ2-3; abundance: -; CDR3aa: CASSQEVQASGTDTQYF; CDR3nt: TGCGCCAGCAGCCAAGAAGTTCAGGCTAGCGGCACAGATACGCAGTATTTT
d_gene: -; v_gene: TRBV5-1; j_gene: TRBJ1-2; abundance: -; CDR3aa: CASSFRFSTAEFYGYTF; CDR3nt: TGCGCCAGCAGCTTTAGGTTCTCCACAGCTGAGTTCTATGGCTACACCTTC
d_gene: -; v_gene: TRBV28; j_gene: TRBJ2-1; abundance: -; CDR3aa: CASSVADSSYNEQFF; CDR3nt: TGTGCCAGCAGCGTAGCGGACAGCTCCTACAATGAGCAGTTCTTC
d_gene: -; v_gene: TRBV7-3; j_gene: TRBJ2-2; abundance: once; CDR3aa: CASVCELRDTGELFF; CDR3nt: TGTGCCAGCGTATGCGAGCTCAGGGATACCGGGGAGCTGTTTTTT
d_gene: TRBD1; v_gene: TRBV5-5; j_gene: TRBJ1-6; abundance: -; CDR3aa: CASSPGQGAGNSPLHF; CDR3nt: TGTGCCAGCAGCCCCGGACAGGGCGCGGGGAATTCACCCCTCCACTTT
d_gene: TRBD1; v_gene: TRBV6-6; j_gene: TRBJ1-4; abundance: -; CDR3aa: CASRDRGVATNEKLFF; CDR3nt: TGTGCCAGCCGGGACAGGGGCGTTGCAACTAATGAAAAACTGTTTTTT
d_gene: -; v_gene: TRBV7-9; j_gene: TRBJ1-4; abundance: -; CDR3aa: CASSLDRGAPDEKLFF; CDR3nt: TGTGCCAGCAGCTTAGACCGGGGGGCGCCGGATGAAAAACTGTTTTTT
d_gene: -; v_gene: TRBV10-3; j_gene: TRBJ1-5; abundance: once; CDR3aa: CAISESGAPRGQPQHF; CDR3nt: TGTGCCATCAGTGAGTCGGGAGCCCCACGGGGTCAGCCCCAGCATTTT
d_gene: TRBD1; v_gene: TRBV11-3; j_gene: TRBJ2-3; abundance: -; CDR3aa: CASSSTGGYGTDTQYF; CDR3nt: TGTGCCAGCAGTTCTACAGGGGGTTACGGCACAGATACGCAGTATTTT
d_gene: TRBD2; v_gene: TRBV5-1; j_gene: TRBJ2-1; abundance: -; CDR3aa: CASSLLTSGSMNEQFF; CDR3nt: TGCGCCAGCAGCTTGCTCACTAGCGGGAGTATGAATGAGCAGTTCTTC
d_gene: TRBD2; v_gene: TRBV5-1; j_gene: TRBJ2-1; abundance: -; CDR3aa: CASSSGTSGGALLYEQFF; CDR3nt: TGCGCCAGCAGCTCCGGGACTAGCGGGGGGGCATTGCTCTATGAGCAGTTCTTC
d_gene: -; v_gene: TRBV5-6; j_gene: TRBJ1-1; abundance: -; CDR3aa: CASSLGLVQGRRPGTEAFF; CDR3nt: TGTGCCAGCAGCTTGGGGCTCGTACAGGGTCGTAGGCCGGGCACTGAAGCTTTCTTT
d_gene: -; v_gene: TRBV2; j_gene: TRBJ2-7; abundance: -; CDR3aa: CASSDRFLAYEQYF; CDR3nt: TGTGCCAGCAGCGATCGATTCCTAGCCTACGAGCAGTACTTC
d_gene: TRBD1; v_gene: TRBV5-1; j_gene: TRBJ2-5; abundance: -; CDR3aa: CASSRVGGEETQYF; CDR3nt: TGCGCCAGCAGCAGAGTAGGGGGCGAGGAGACCCAGTACTTC
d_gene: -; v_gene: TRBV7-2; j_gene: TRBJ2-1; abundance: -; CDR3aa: CASSRPSENEQFF; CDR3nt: TGTGCCAGCAGCCGCCCTAGTGAGAATGAGCAGTTCTTC
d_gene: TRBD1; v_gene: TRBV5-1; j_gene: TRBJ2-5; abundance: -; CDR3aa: CASTGQGGETQYF; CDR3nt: TGCGCCAGCACGGGACAGGGGGGAGAGACCCAGTACTTC
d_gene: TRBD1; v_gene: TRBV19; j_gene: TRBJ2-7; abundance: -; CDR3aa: CATKGQDLLYEQYF; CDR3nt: TGTGCCACCAAGGGACAGGACCTGCTTTACGAGCAGTACTTC
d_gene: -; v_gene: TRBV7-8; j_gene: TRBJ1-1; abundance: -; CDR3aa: CASSLGGRGNTEAFF; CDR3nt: TGTGCCAGCAGCTTAGGGGGGCGGGGGAACACTGAAGCTTTCTTT
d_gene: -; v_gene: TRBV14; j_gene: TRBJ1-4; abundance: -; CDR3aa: CASSPRVGNEKLFF; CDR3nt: TGTGCCAGCAGCCCCCGGGTGGGAAATGAAAAACTGTTTTTT
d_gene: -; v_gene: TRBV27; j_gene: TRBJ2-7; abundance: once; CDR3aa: CASSSRVWYEQYF; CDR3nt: TGTGCCAGCAGTTCGAGGGTTTGGTACGAGCAGTACTTC
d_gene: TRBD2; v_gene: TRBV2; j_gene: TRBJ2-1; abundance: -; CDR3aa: CASSVPGGGNEQFF; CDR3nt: TGTGCCAGCAGTGTTCCCGGGGGGGGCAATGAGCAGTTCTTC
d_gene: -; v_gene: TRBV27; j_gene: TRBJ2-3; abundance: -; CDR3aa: CASSLGTTDTQYF; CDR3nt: TGTGCCAGCAGTTTGGGGACAACAGATACGCAGTATTTT
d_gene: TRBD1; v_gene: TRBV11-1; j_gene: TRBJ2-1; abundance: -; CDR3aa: CASSLVMGQGGNEQFF; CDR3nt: TGTGCCAGCAGCTTAGTTATGGGACAGGGAGGCAATGAGCAGTTCTTC
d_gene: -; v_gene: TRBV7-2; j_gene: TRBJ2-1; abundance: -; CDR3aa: CASSLIQGGNEQFF; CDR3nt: TGTGCCAGCAGCTTAATCCAGGGGGGGAATGAGCAGTTCTTC
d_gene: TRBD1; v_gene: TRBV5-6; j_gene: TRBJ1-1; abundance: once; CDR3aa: CASSQTGDTEAFF; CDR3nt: TGTGCCAGCAGCCAAACAGGGGACACTGAAGCTTTCTTT
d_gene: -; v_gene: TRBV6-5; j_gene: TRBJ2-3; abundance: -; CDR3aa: CASSYIREWGTDTQYF; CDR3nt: TGTGCCAGCAGTTACATCAGGGAATGGGGCACAGATACGCAGTATTTT
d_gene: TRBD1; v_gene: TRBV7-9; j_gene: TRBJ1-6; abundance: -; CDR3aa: CASSLGRDSLYNSPLHF; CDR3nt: TGTGCCAGCAGCTTAGGTCGGGACAGCCTCTATAATTCACCCCTCCACTTT
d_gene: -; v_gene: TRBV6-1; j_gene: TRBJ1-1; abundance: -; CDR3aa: CASSDFLGQGNTEAFF; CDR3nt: TGTGCCAGCAGTGACTTCCTGGGGCAGGGAAACACTGAAGCTTTCTTT
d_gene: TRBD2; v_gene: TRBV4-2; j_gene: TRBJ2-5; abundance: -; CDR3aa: CASSREGSGRIGTQYF; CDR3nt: TGTGCCAGCAGCCGCGAGGGGAGCGGGAGGATCGGGACCCAGTACTTC
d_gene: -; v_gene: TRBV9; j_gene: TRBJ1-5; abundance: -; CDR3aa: CASSPTGKQPQHF; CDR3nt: TGTGCCAGCAGCCCAACCGGGAAGCAGCCCCAGCATTTT
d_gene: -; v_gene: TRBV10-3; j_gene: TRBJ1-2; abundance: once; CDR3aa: CAISERDRANYGYTF; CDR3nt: TGTGCCATCAGTGAGCGAGACAGAGCTAACTATGGCTACACCTTC
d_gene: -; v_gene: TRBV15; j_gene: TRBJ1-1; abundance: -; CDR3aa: CATSRATGSVEAFF; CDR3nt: TGTGCCACCAGCAGAGCGACCGGGTCGGTAGAAGCTTTCTTT
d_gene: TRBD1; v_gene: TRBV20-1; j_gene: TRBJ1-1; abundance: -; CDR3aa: CSANTGEGAFF; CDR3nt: TGCAGTGCCAATACAGGGGAGGGGGCTTTCTTT
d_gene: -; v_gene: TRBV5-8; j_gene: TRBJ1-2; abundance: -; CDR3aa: CASSFPRRGYTF; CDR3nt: TGTGCCAGCAGCTTTCCTAGGCGGGGCTACACCTTC
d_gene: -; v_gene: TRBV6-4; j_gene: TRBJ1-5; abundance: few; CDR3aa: CASSPRGDQPQHF; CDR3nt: TGTGCCAGCAGTCCCAGGGGCGATCAGCCCCAGCATTTT
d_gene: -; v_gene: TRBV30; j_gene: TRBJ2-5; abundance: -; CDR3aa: CAWSVIPQTRQETQYF; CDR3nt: TGTGCCTGGAGTGTAATTCCTCAGACAAGACAAGAGACCCAGTACTTC
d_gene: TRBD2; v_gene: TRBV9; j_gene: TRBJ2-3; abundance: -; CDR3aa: CASSVRGGGSSDTQYF; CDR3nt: TGTGCCAGCAGCGTACGAGGCGGGGGGTCCTCGGATACGCAGTATTTT
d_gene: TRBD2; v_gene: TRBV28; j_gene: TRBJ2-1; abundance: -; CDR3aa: CASSLIRLRTSKNNEQFF; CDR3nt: TGTGCCAGCAGTCTAATTAGACTTCGGACTAGCAAAAACAATGAGCAGTTCTTC
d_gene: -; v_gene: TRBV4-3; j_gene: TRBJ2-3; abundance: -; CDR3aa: CASSQAHASSTDTQYF; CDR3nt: TGCGCCAGCAGCCAAGCACATGCTTCTAGCACAGATACGCAGTATTTT